Listed here is a single TCR beta chain. Investigators reverse transcribed all isolated RNA, so they sequenced expressed TCRB transcripts. Generated by immunoSEQ multiplex PCR, the TCRdb table keeps only in-frame clones and is missing some. The table shows approximately 37,000 clones, with around 49% occurring only once. The sample belongs to a study of beta chain features in type 1 diabetes. The germline CDR1 and CDR2 sequences are SQVTM and ANQGSEA. The CDR3 is 12 residues long. V lost 4 bases and J 5 bases, leaving 9 bases between the germline ends. The specimen was central memory CD4+ T cells from blood. This TCR derives from a woman aged 18-29 years in good health. The chain joins TRBV29-1 to TRBJ1-5, with D perhaps matching TRBD1 (5 bases). This CDR3 is CSVGAGDQPQHF. The DNA of the CDR3 is TGCAGCGTTGGAGCGGGGGATCAGCCCCAGCATTTT.